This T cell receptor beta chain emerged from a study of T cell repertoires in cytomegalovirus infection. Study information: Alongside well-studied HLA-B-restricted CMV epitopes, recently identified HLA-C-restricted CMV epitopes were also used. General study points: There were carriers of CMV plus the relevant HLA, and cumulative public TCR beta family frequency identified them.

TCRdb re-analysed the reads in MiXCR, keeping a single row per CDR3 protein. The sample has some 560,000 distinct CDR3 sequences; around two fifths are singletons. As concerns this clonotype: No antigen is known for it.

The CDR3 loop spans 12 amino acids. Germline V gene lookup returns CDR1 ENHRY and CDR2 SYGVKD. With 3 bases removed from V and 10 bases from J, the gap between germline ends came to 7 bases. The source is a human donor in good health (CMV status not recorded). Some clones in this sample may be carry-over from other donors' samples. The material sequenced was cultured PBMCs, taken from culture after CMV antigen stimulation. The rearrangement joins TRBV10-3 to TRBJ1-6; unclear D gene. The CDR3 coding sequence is TGTGCCATCAGTGACGGACGCTCACCCCTCCACTTT. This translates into CAISDGRSPLHF.